These 32 T cell receptor beta chains originate from one sample sequenced in a study of shared clonotypes between healthy human individuals. TCRdb's copy holds only in-frame clones and misses some; the assay was immunoSEQ multiplex PCR. The data contain hundreds of thousands of clones, 74% of them seen just once; the ten biggest clones take up under 2%. Sequencing input: memory CD4+ T cells sorted from blood. Sample subset: CD45RA-negative fraction. Receptors were obtained from a woman between 25 and 40 years old in good health.

The chain uses TRBV7-3 and TRBJ2-3, with D possibly TRBD2 on 5 matching bases. The CDR3 has 14 amino acids. Germline-derived CDR1 and CDR2 are SGHTA and FQGTGA. V lost 5 bases, J lost 2 bases, and 11 bases lay in between. The CDR3 protein is CASSRAGNTDTQYF. In DNA, the CDR3 is TGTGCCAGCAGCAGGGCCGGGAACACAGATACGCAGTATTTT.

The chain employs TRBV19 and TRBJ1-1, with D unclear. The CDR3 has 10 amino acids. V lost 4 bases and J lost 6, with 3 bases in between. Germline lookup yields CDR1 LNHDA and CDR2 SQIVND (reference sequence). The CDR3 loop reads CASSRAEAFF. The CDR3 DNA reads TGTGCCAGTAGTAGGGCTGAAGCTTTCTTT.

By proportion, this clone is medium-sized. V usage is TRBV6-1 and J usage is TRBJ1-5; D ambiguous. Trimming removed 6 bases at V and 0 bases at J, with 9 bases between. The CDR3 has 14 residues. The V gene's germline CDR1 is MNHNS and CDR2 SASEGT. In DNA form, the CDR3 reads TGTGCCAGCAGCCCCGAGTATAGCAATCAGCCCCAGCATTTT. This sequence encodes CASSPEYSNQPQHF.

This clone occurred a few times. CDR3: CASSLALDRGGYTF. The DNA for the CDR3 is TGCGCCAGCAGCTTGGCCCTGGACAGGGGAGGCTACACCTTC. The J gene is TRBJ1-2, the V gene TRBV5-1; 9 bases map to TRBD1. The CDR3 covers 14 residues. Trimming took 0 bases from V and 8 from J; bases not matched to a gene: 5. Germline V CDR1 and CDR2: SGHRS, YFSETQ.

The chain carries TRBV15 and TRBJ2-4; TRBD1 aligns across 8 bases. The germline CDR1 and CDR2 sequences are LNHNV and YYDKDF (reference sequence). The CDR3 is 17 residues long. V was clipped by 8 bases and J by 5 bases; unmatched bases: 17. CDR3 in amino acids: CATRPRGTGPSQNIQYF. CDR3 nucleotides: TGTGCCACCCGCCCTAGGGGGACAGGTCCATCCCAAAACATTCAGTACTTC. The full variable domain, in which reference TRBV15 and TRBJ2-4 provide the parts outside the CDR3, is DAMVIQNPRYQVTQFGKPVTLSCSQTLNHNVMYWYQQKSSQAPKLLFHYYDKDFNNEADTPDNFQSRRPNTSFCFLDIRSPGLGDTAMYLCATRPRGTGPSQNIQYFGAGTRLSVL.

This clone was picked up one time. V usage is TRBV9 and J usage is TRBJ1-3; perhaps TRBD1 as D (6 bases). Trimming left V 4 bases short and J 4 bases short, with 12 bases between. The CDR3 length is 14 residues. Per the germline V gene, CDR1 is SGDLS and CDR2 is YYNGEE. The CDR3: CASSFRDTGNTIYF. CDR3 DNA sequence: TGTGCCAGCAGCTTCCGGGACACAGGAAACACCATATATTTT.

This chain connects TRBV29-1 to TRBJ2-7; the D gene is possibly TRBD2 (5 bases). The CDR3 is 12 amino acids. The V end was cut by 4 bases, the J end by 0 bases, with 7 bases between. CDR1 SQVTM and CDR2 ANQGSEA come from the germline V gene. The CDR3 sequence: CSVVGSSYEQYF. The CDR3 bases are TGCAGCGTTGTAGGGAGCTCCTACGAGCAGTACTTC.

V and J are TRBV19 and TRBJ2-2; 8 bases line up with TRBD2. The V gene's germline CDR1 is LNHDA and CDR2 SQIVND (reference sequence). The junction had 8 bases not matched to a gene; V was cut back by 9 bases and J by 2 bases. This CDR3 has 15 amino acids. CDR3 bases: TGTGCCAGCTCCCTTAGCGGGATCAACACCGGGGAGCTGTTTTTT. Translated, it gives CASSLSGINTGELFF. The variable domain in full, with the rest retrieved from reference TRBV19 and TRBJ2-2, is DGGITQSPKYLFRKEGQNVTLSCEQNLNHDAMYWYRQDPGQGLRLIYYSQIVNDFQKGDIAEGYSVSREKKESFPLTVTSAQKNPTAFYLCASSLSGINTGELFFGEGSRLTVL.

The V gene is TRBV6-1, the J gene TRBJ2-5; D is perhaps TRBD1 (6 bases). Germline CDR1 is MNHNS and CDR2 is SASEGT. The CDR3 is 12 residues long. Trimming removed 8 bases at V and 5 bases at J, with 12 bases between. Written as DNA, the CDR3 is TGTGCCAGCGCGGCCCAGGGGGAGACCCAGTACTTC. Amino acid sequence: CASAAQGETQYF.

CDR3 region: CASSLDRVGTGELFF. CDR3 in DNA: TGCGCCAGCAGCTTGGACAGGGTGGGCACCGGGGAGCTGTTTTTT. The chain is built from TRBV5-1 and TRBJ2-2; possible D gene TRBD1, 6 bases. Germline lookup yields CDR1 SGHRS and CDR2 YFSETQ. Trimming removed 0 bases from V and 4 bases from J, with 10 bases in between. The CDR3 contains 15 residues.

The chain links TRBV7-8 to TRBJ1-5; TRBD1 matches at 7 bases. Germline V gene data show CDR1 as SGHVS and CDR2 as FQNEAQ. CDR3 length equals 15 residues. Trimming took 6 bases from V and 1 from J; bases not matched to a gene: 6. The CDR3 sequence is CASRKSGQSNQPQHF. The CDR3 DNA reads TGTGCCAGCAGGAAGTCGGGACAGAGCAATCAGCCCCAGCATTTT. The full variable domain, with the rest looked up from reference TRBV7-8 and TRBJ1-5, is GAGVSQSPRYKVAKRGQDVALRCDPISGHVSLFWYQQALGQGPEFLTYFQNEAQLDKSGLPSDRFFAERPEGSVSTLKIQRTQQEDSAVYLCASRKSGQSNQPQHFGDGTRLSIL.

J is TRBJ1-5 and V is TRBV28; 9 bases are shared with TRBD1. J was trimmed by 6 bases and V by 5 bases; bases with no gene match: 8. The CDR3 has 15 amino acids. The V gene's germline CDR1 is MDHEN and CDR2 SYDVKM. The CDR3 reads CASSRYRGRVQPQHF. The CDR3 DNA sequence: TGTGCCAGCAGTAGGTACAGGGGGCGAGTTCAGCCCCAGCATTTT. The full variable domain, in which reference TRBV28 and TRBJ1-5 provide the parts outside the CDR3, is DVKVTQSSRYLVKRTGEKVFLECVQDMDHENMFWYRQDPGLGLRLIYFSYDVKMKEKGDIPEGYSVSREKKERFSLILESASTNQTSMYLCASSRYRGRVQPQHFGDGTRLSIL.

The chain carries TRBV6-5 and TRBJ1-1, with D possibly matching TRBD1 (5 bases). Germline V gene lookup returns CDR1 MNHEY and CDR2 SVGAGI. The CDR3 runs to 15 residues. With 0 bases removed from V and 2 bases from J, the gap between germline ends came to 10 bases. In DNA form, the CDR3 reads TGTGCCAGCAGTTACTCGAGGCAGGGCAACACTGAAGCTTTCTTT. Protein product: CASSYSRQGNTEAFF.

This chain joins TRBV5-4 and TRBJ2-2; 10 bases line up with TRBD2. Looked up from germline, CDR1 is SGHNT and CDR2 is YYREEE (reference sequence). Trimming at V came to 0 bases and at J to 7 bases, leaving 9 bases not matched to a gene. CDR3 size: 17 residues. The CDR3 DNA is TGTGCCAGCAGCTTGGATGTCCTAGCGGGAGTTCACGGGGAGCTGTTTTTT. Protein product: CASSLDVLAGVHGELFF.

The V gene is TRBV6-4, the J gene TRBJ1-5; 9 nucleotides align to TRBD1. CDR1 and CDR2 from the germline V gene are MRHNA and SNTAGT. V lost 3 bases, J lost 6 bases, and 12 bases stayed unmatched. The CDR3 is made up of 17 amino acids. The CDR3 is CASSDSPLTGGGQPQHF. For the CDR3, the DNA is TGTGCCAGCAGTGATTCCCCGCTTACAGGGGGCGGTCAGCCCCAGCATTTT.

The chain recombines TRBV27 with TRBJ2-7; 8 bases are a match to TRBD2. CDR3 size: 15 residues. After removal of 8 bases from V and 2 bases from J, the junction contained 11 bases not matched to a gene. The germline gives CDR1 MNHEY, CDR2 SMNVEV (reference sequence). CDR3 sequence reads: CASARVQRGTYEQYF. The CDR3 coding sequence is TGTGCCAGCGCCCGCGTCCAGCGGGGGACCTACGAGCAGTACTTC.

The V call is TRBV5-1, the J call TRBJ2-6; the D is unclear. The germline CDR1 and CDR2 sequences are SGHRS and YFSETQ. V was clipped by 3 bases and J by 2 bases, with 12 bases between them. There are 16 residues in the CDR3. CDR3 nucleotides: TGCGCCAGCAGCTCCCGGCCGGGCGCTGGGGCCAACGTCCTGACTTTC. Its protein product is CASSSRPGAGANVLTF.

This clone was seen more than once but under ten times. The sample holds other DNA sequences that translate to the same CDR3. The chain employs TRBV5-4 and TRBJ2-5; D possibly corresponds to TRBD1 (5 bases). V dropped 0 bases and J dropped 1 base, with 7 bases sitting between them. Looked up from germline, CDR1 is SGHNT and CDR2 is YYREEE (reference sequence). The CDR3 runs 14 residues. The CDR3 DNA reads as TGTGCCAGCAGCTTGGGTACAGGCCAAGAGACCCAGTACTTC. Translated, it gives CASSLGTGQETQYF.

This clone has more than one count but fewer than ten. The rearrangement joins TRBV5-1 to TRBJ2-1, with a possible D match to TRBD1 (6 bases). Trimming shortened V by 5 bases and J by 3 bases, and 12 bases separated the two germline ends. Germline V gives CDR1 SGHRS, CDR2 YFSETQ. This CDR3 is 14 amino acids long. CDR3 DNA sequence: TGCGCCAGCAGGAGCGAAGGGGGCTACAATGAGCAGTTCTTC. Protein product: CASRSEGGYNEQFF. Full variable domain (remainder filled in from reference TRBV5-1 and TRBJ2-1): KAGVTQTPRYLIKTRGQQVTLSCSPISGHRSVSWYQQTPGQGLQFLFEYFSETQRNKGNFPGRFSGRQFSNSRSEMNVSTLELGDSALYLCASRSEGGYNEQFFGPGTRLTVL.

The table lists this clone with a few counts. The chain joins TRBV5-4 to TRBJ1-2; 7 nucleotides agree with TRBD1. CDR3 length: 17 residues. The germline V gene has CDR1 SGHNT and CDR2 YYREEE (reference sequence). The ends lost 1 base at V and 0 bases at J; junction bases unmatched: 9. CDR3 nucleotide sequence: TGTGCCAGCAGCTTGAGGAGGGACAGCGGCTCTAACTATGGCTACACCTTC. It translates to CASSLRRDSGSNYGYTF.

The chain carries TRBV5-1 and TRBJ2-2; D gene ambiguous. Trimming removed 2 bases from V and 6 bases from J, with 8 bases in between. This CDR3 has 13 amino acids. Germline V gene lookup returns CDR1 SGHRS and CDR2 YFSETQ. CDR3: CASSFPEAGELFF. The CDR3 DNA reads TGCGCCAGCAGCTTCCCCGAGGCCGGGGAGCTGTTTTTT.

The chain links TRBV7-2 to TRBJ2-2; tentatively, D is TRBD1 (5 bases). CDR3 length: 19 amino acids. The V end lost 2 bases, the J end lost 0 bases, and 19 bases lay between the germline ends. Germline CDR1 reads SGHTA; CDR2 reads FQGNSA. Here the CDR3 reads CASSLPLMTVGPNTGELFF. CDR3 coding DNA: TGTGCCAGCAGCTTACCCCTCATGACAGTGGGGCCGAACACCGGGGAGCTGTTTTTT.

This clone appeared many times. V usage is TRBV28 and J usage is TRBJ2-5, with D perhaps TRBD2 (5 bases). This CDR3 is 17 amino acids long. Germline values: CDR1 MDHEN, CDR2 SYDVKM. V dropped 8 bases and J dropped 1 base, with 23 bases sitting between them. The CDR3 DNA sequence: TGTGCCAGCGCCTTTCCCCCGAAAAGGACTCCCCAAGAGACCCAGTACTTC. Residues: CASAFPPKRTPQETQYF.

This clone has only one observation. This chain's CDR3 is CASSPRGGQNQPQHF. The CDR3 nucleotides are TGTGCCAGCAGTCCGCGGGGGGGCCAAAATCAGCCCCAGCATTTT. This chain joins TRBV28 and TRBJ1-5, with D perhaps TRBD1 (6 bases). Germline V lookup: CDR1 MDHEN, CDR2 SYDVKM. CDR3 length: 15 residues. V lost 5 bases and J 4 bases, leaving 15 bases between the germline ends.

The chain couples TRBV5-1 to TRBJ1-2; D remains ambiguous. Germline assignment: CDR1 SGHRS and CDR2 YFSETQ. The V end lost 2 bases, the J end lost 5 bases, and 13 bases lay between the germline ends. There are 14 residues in the CDR3. CDR3 loop: CASSFGPQTYGYTF. CDR3 nucleotides: TGCGCCAGCAGCTTTGGACCGCAAACTTATGGCTACACCTTC.

V is TRBV5-4 and J is TRBJ1-1; the D gene is possibly TRBD1 (5 bases). This CDR3 is built from 14 residues. In germline, CDR1 is SGHNT, CDR2 YYREEE (reference sequence). Deletions cut 4 bases from V and 6 bases from J, with 16 bases between. This chain's CDR3 is CASSIGPLRAEAFF. CDR3 sequence (DNA): TGTGCCAGCAGCATCGGACCGCTCAGGGCTGAAGCTTTCTTT. The variable domain in full, completed from reference TRBV5-4 and TRBJ1-1, reads ETGVTQSPTHLIKTRGQQVTLRCSSQSGHNTVSWYQQALGQGPQFIFQYYREEENGRGNFPPRFSGLQFPNYSSELNVNALELDDSALYLCASSIGPLRAEAFFGQGTRLTVV.

V usage is TRBV30 and J usage is TRBJ2-3; D is perhaps TRBD1 or TRBD2 (6 bases each). This CDR3 is 14 amino acids long. CDR1 and CDR2 (germline): GTSNPN, SVGIG (reference sequence). Deletions cut 4 bases from V and 5 bases from J, with 16 bases between. In nucleotides, the CDR3 is TGTGCCTGGAAGATCCGGGGGCACCTAGATACGCAGTATTTT. Encoded protein: CAWKIRGHLDTQYF.

The rearrangement links TRBV2 to TRBJ1-1; D not resolved. The CDR3 is 14 amino acids. V lost 6 bases and J lost 6, with 17 bases in between. In germline, CDR1 is SNHLY, CDR2 FYNNEI. This CDR3 is CASRPQGRTAEAFF. In DNA form, the CDR3 reads TGTGCCAGCAGACCGCAAGGACGAACCGCTGAAGCTTTCTTT.

The chain carries TRBV5-6 and TRBJ1-2; D perhaps matches TRBD1 (6 bases). The CDR3 consists of 13 residues. V gave up 2 bases and J gave up 4 bases, with 9 bases separating them. Germline V gene lookup returns CDR1 SGHDT and CDR2 YYEEEE. CDR3 in DNA: TGTGCCAGCAGCTTCAGGGGAGGCTATGGCTACACCTTC. Its translation: CASSFRGGYGYTF.

The CDR3 region is CASSFRTSGVNEQFF. Here the CDR3 DNA reads TGTGCCAGCAGCTTTCGGACTAGCGGGGTCAATGAGCAGTTCTTC. The rearrangement joins TRBV7-7 to TRBJ2-1, with 12 bases aligning to TRBD2. Germline V gene lookup returns CDR1 SSHAT and CDR2 FNYEAQ (reference sequence). The V gene end was trimmed by 3 bases and the J gene end by 6 bases; junction bases not matched to a gene: 3. This CDR3 is built from 15 residues.

The rearrangement joins TRBV29-1 to TRBJ2-5; no clear D. V lost 1 base and J lost 1, with 10 bases in between. Germline V CDR1 and CDR2: SQVTM, ANQGSEA. This CDR3 contains 14 residues. CDR3 in amino acids: CSVEVSTSQETQYF. Here the CDR3 DNA reads TGCAGCGTTGAAGTTAGTACATCCCAAGAGACCCAGTACTTC.

The chain carries TRBV28 and TRBJ1-2, with 7 bases aligning to TRBD1. The junction had 6 bases not matched to a gene; V was cut back by 6 bases and J by 8 bases. The CDR3 loop spans 12 amino acids. CDR1 and CDR2 (germline): MDHEN, SYDVKM. CDR3 bases: TGTGCCAGCAGCCGGGACAGAGGGGGCTACACCTTC. Residues: CASSRDRGGYTF.